This TCR beta chain was identified during a study of blood T cell repertoires in COVID-19. Whole-study context: The United States, Italy and Spain supplied acute and convalescent COVID-19 samples.

Seattle-derived patients entered the study during active infection and were followed longitudinally. Germline CDR1 is MNHEY and CDR2 is SVGAGI. The CDR3 has 11 residues. With 7 bases removed from V and 2 bases from J, the gap between germline ends came to 6 bases. In the source study's methods: Estimation of nucleated cell counts relied on the amplification of reference gene primers. Produced via immunoSEQ multiplex PCR; TCRdb's table is partial and in-frame only. V and J calls and clone size come straight from that table; D and trimming were deduced from the DNA. The data show tens of thousands of clones, over 60% seen once.

The TCR sequence derives from a man aged 55 to 70 with COVID-19, enrolled during active disease. The chain recombines TRBV6-5 with TRBJ2-7; D ambiguous. The source material was peripheral blood. The CDR3 here is CASMSPYEQYF. In DNA, the CDR3 is TGTGCCAGCATGAGTCCCTACGAGCAGTACTTC.